The TCR beta chain under discussion was sequenced for a study of identical twins. MiXCR, run by TCRdb on the 5' RACE reads, gives a single entry per CDR3 protein. The table shows roughly 200,000 distinct CDR3 sequences, with around 8.1% occurring only once. The sample holds many counts of this clonotype. V shed 4 bases and J shed 4 bases, with 24 bases lying between them. The length of the CDR3 is 17 residues. Germline V gene data show CDR1 as SGDLS and CDR2 as YYNGEE. These same records also appear under a second study, on yellow fever vaccine responses in identical twins.

This chain connects TRBV9 to TRBJ2-7, with D possibly called TRBD1 or TRBD2 (6 bases each). Material for sequencing was memory (CD45RO+) T cells sorted from blood. The source is a woman in her late teens or twenties in good health. The CDR3 bases are TGTGCCAGCAGCCCGAAAGGGGGAACCGGGGGTCTATACGAGCAGTACTTC. Translating gives CASSPKGGTGGLYEQYF. Supplemented by reference TRBV9 and TRBJ2-7, the full variable domain reads DSGVTQTPKHLITATGQRVTLRCSPRSGDLSVYWYQQSLDQGLQFLIQYYNGEERAKGNILERFSAQQFPDLHSELNLSSLELGDSALYFCASSPKGGTGGLYEQYFGPGTRLTVT.